Listed below are T cell receptor beta chains from one sample, sequenced in a study of CD8+ T cells in alopecia areata. Repertoires were generated with immunoSEQ multiplex PCR, while TCRdb's copy carries only in-frame clones and drops some. The sample yields approximately 180,000 clones, about 63% seen once. The source material was CD4+ T cells sorted from blood, sampled at week 0. The receptors derive from a human donor with alopecia areata. CDR3s leave out the opening cysteine and the closing phenylalanine or tryptophan.

CDR3: ASSFYGQTSAKNIQY
V: TRBV28
J: TRBJ2-4

CDR3: ASSPSGRDEELF
V: TRBV18
J: TRBJ2-2

CDR3: ASSHSGQAYEQY
V: TRBV13
J: TRBJ2-7

CDR3: AWGTQGVPYEQY
V: TRBV30
J: TRBJ2-7

CDR3: SDRPGSSETQY
V: TRBV29-1
J: TRBJ2-5

CDR3: ASSLGGAGSYGYT
V: TRBV7-2
J: TRBJ1-2

CDR3: AWSVGRGPQPQH
V: TRBV30
J: TRBJ1-5

CDR3: ASSAQGAITEAF
V: TRBV7-9
J: TRBJ1-1

CDR3: ASSLNQFGVDTQY
V: TRBV7-9
J: TRBJ2-3

CDR3: AWSGGLDQPQH
V: TRBV30
J: TRBJ1-5

CDR3: ASSYRTGYGYT
V: TRBV6-5
J: TRBJ1-2

CDR3: SVDSGTGRNTEAF
V: TRBV29-1
J: TRBJ1-1

CDR3: ASSQKGDRPEQY
V: TRBV7-9
J: TRBJ2-7

CDR3: AWSVIRGQETQY
V: TRBV30
J: TRBJ2-5

CDR3: ASSPAGGGSYEQY
V: TRBV7-8
J: TRBJ2-7

CDR3: ASSTGASYEQY
V: TRBV5-1
J: TRBJ2-7

CDR3: SVVAYNEQF
V: TRBV29-1
J: TRBJ2-1

CDR3: ASRGTSGGWTQY
V: TRBV6-5
J: TRBJ2-3

CDR3: ASSESPQTPTYEQY
V: TRBV10-1
J: TRBJ2-7

CDR3: ASSGGAGQPQH
V: TRBV25-1
J: TRBJ1-5

CDR3: ASSLGDSYNEQF
V: TRBV5-1
J: TRBJ2-1

CDR3: ASSQIGRVPSYEQY
V: TRBV11-2
J: TRBJ2-7

CDR3: SVSRVNEQF
V: TRBV20-1
J: TRBJ2-1

CDR3: ASSNDLLAGQETQY
V: TRBV4-2
J: TRBJ2-5

CDR3: ASSLETGYT
V: TRBV5-6
J: TRBJ1-2

CDR3: SVKWASGVTQY
V: TRBV29-1
J: TRBJ2-5

CDR3: ASKTSGGTGELF
V: TRBV5-1
J: TRBJ2-2